Sequencing of this T cell receptor (beta chain) was carried out in a study of CD8 T cells in ankylosing spondylitis. The study, taken as a whole, reports: A subset of motif variants has previously been described in the synovial fluid and blood of reactive arthritis.

The CDR3 loop spans 16 amino acids. About this clonotype: The antigen is undetermined. With a much larger clone just one base away, this may be a read error.

Quantitative 5'-RACE with molecular barcodes produced the TCR beta libraries. MiXCR was run by TCRdb on the 5' RACE reads, yielding one entry per CDR3 protein. The sample includes 290,000 or so distinct CDR3 sequences, under 25% of them seen just once. Sample: blood, either unsorted or a sorted T cell fraction (not recorded which). The chain has TRBV12-3 or TRBV12-4 and TRBJ2-1, with TRBD2 matching over 7 bases. The receptor was isolated from a female donor with ankylosing spondylitis or in good health (not recorded which). Here the CDR3 DNA reads TGTGCCAGCAGTTTCGTTGCGGGAGTAGGGTACACTGAGCAGTTCTTC. It encodes CASSFVAGVGYTEQFF.